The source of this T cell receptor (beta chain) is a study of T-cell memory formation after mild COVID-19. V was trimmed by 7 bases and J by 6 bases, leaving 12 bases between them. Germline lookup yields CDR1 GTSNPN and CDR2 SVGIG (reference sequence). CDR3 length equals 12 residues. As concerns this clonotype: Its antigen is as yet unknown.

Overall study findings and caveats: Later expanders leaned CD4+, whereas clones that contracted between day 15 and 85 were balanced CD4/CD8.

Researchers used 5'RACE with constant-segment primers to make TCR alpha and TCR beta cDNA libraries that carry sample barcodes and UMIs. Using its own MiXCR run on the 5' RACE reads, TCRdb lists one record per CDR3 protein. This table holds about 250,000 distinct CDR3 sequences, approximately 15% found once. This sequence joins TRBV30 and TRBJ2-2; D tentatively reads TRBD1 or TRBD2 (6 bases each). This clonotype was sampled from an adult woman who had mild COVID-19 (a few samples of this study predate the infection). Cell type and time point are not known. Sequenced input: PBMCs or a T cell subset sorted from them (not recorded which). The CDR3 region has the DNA TGTGCCTTAGAGGAGGGGGCCGGGGAGCTGTTTTTT. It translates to CALEEGAGELFF.